Following are 3 T cell receptor beta chains from one sample sequenced in a study of naive and memory T cell subsets. Notes on the study in general: Naive repertoires, especially CD8, held a few larger clonotypes, possibly memory cells re-expressing CD45RA.

The antigens these receptors bind are not known. Two oligonucleotides, mixed equimolar, formed the beta constant-region primer covering TRBC1 and TRBC2. Nested alpha and beta constant-region primers with the SP2 primer drove four PCR rounds on ligated cDNA. TCRdb independently ran MiXCR on the UMI-ligation and nested PCR reads; one entry per CDR3 protein. The sample carries under 150,000 distinct CDR3 sequences, under 25% recorded once. Sequenced input: naive CD8+ T cells from blood. Every receptor here comes from a human donor in good health.

This clonotype was seen many times. The chain combines TRBV18 with TRBJ2-1; the match to TRBD2 covers 8 bases. The CDR3 covers 16 residues. Germline CDR1 KGHSH, CDR2 LQKENI. V trimming: 2 bases; J trimming: 1 base; junction bases outside the gene matches: 4. DNA for the CDR3: TGTGCCAGCTCACCATGGGCTAGCGGGTCCTACAATGAGCAGTTCTTC. Protein product: CASSPWASGSYNEQFF.

The chain carries TRBV6-1 and TRBJ1-1, with D possibly matching TRBD1 (6 bases). CDR3 length: 16 residues. The V gene's germline CDR1 is MNHNS and CDR2 SASEGT. Trimming took off 1 base at V and 6 bases at J, with 18 bases between the two ends. CDR3 in amino acids: CASSEVLGARSAEAFF. In DNA form, the CDR3 reads TGTGCCAGCAGTGAAGTCCTGGGGGCGCGGTCGGCTGAAGCTTTCTTT.

V is TRBV6-1 and J is TRBJ1-3; D call uncertain. The CDR3 length is 14 residues. Trimming stripped 2 bases from V and 0 bases from J, with 5 bases between. Germline loops: CDR1 MNHNS, CDR2 SASEGT. CDR3 bases: TGTGCCAGCAGTGAATTGGACTCTGGAAACACCATATATTTT. Translated: CASSELDSGNTIYF.